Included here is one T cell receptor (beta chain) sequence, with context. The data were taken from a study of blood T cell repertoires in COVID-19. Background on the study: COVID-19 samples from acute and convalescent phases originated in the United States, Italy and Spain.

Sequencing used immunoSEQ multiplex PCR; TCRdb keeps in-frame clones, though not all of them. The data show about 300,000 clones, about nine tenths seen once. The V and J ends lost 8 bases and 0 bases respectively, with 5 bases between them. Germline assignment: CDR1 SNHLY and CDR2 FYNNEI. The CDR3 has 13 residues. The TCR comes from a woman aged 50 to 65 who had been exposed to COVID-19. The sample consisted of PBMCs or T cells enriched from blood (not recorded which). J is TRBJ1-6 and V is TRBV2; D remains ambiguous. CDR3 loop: CASGSSYNSPLHF. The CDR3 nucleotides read TGTGCCAGCGGGAGCTCCTATAATTCACCCCTCCACTTT. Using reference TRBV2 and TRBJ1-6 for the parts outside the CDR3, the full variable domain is EPEVTQTPSHQVTQMGQEVILRCVPISNHLYFYWYRQILGQKVEFLVSFYNNEISEKSEIFDDQFSVERPDGSNFTLKIRSTKLEDSAMYFCASGSSYNSPLHFGNGTRLTVT.